This T cell receptor (beta chain) was captured in a study of CD4 T cells in relation to SARS-CoV-2 and coronaviruses. Cryopreserved PBMCs were CD4-enriched, then split into naive and memory cells. The CDR3 has 14 residues. Germline V CDR1 and CDR2: MRHNA, SNTAGT. The ends were cut back, 2 bases at V and 0 bases at J, with 6 bases in the middle. TCRdb's copy holds only in-frame clones and misses some; the assay was immunoSEQ multiplex PCR. The sample lists tens of thousands of clones; 70% to 90% were seen once. To note about this clone: Its antigen is as yet unknown.

Findings of the study overall: Crossreactive clones expanded significantly less to SARS-CoV-2 than monoreactive clones.

The chain carries TRBV6-4 and TRBJ2-3; D is unclear. The sample taken for sequencing was memory CD4+ T cells from PBMCs. The receptor comes from an adult with COVID-19. The CDR3 spells CASSDGGSTDTQYF. Written as DNA, the CDR3 is TGTGCCAGCAGTGACGGCGGCAGCACAGATACGCAGTATTTT.